These 17 T cell receptor beta chains originate from one sample sequenced in a study of T cell changes during pregnancy in multiple sclerosis. Profiled with immunoSEQ multiplex PCR; TCRdb holds only in-frame clones, not every one. The table shows 55,000 to 85,000 clones, with roughly nine tenths occurring only once. The sequencing here drew on peripheral blood, taken in the third trimester of pregnancy. The receptors were sampled from a female donor with multiple sclerosis, enrolled in a pregnancy study.

The CDR3 loop reads CASSELQGRSNEQYF. CDR3 sequence (DNA): TGTGCCAGCAGTGAGTTACAGGGGAGAAGCAACGAGCAGTACTTC. This chain connects TRBV2 to TRBJ2-7; TRBD1 agrees at 7 bases. There are 15 residues in the CDR3. V dropped 3 bases and J dropped 5; count of bases not matched to a gene: 10. Germline V gene sequence: CDR1 SNHLY, CDR2 FYNNEI.

This chain links TRBV9 with TRBJ2-1, with 10 bases fitting TRBD2. Per germline, CDR1 SGDLS and CDR2 YYNGEE. The J segment lost 4 bases and the V segment lost 0 bases, leaving 13 bases of the junction unmatched. There are 19 residues in the CDR3. The CDR3 DNA is TGTGCCAGCAGCGTAGATGGGAGGGCTAGCGGGGGCCTTTACAATGAGCAGTTCTTC. This gives the protein CASSVDGRASGGLYNEQFF.

This chain links TRBV27 with TRBJ1-2, with 10 bases fitting TRBD1. Germline loops: CDR1 MNHEY, CDR2 SMNVEV (reference sequence). The CDR3 runs to 16 residues. J gave up 4 bases and V 4 bases, and 9 bases lay outside the gene matches. This chain's CDR3 is CASSSQGQGKVYGYTF. DNA of the CDR3: TGTGCCAGCAGTTCACAGGGACAGGGGAAGGTCTATGGCTACACCTTC.

The chain is built from TRBV7-3 and TRBJ2-5; D gene ambiguous. CDR1 is SGHTA and CDR2 is FQGTGA in the germline V gene. The CDR3 extends over 13 amino acids. The germline V and J ends were trimmed by 2 bases and 3 bases, with 7 bases remaining between them. Written as DNA, the CDR3 is TGTGCCAGCAGCTTATCATCAGAAGAGACCCAGTACTTC. This codes for CASSLSSEETQYF. Full variable domain (missing parts from reference TRBV7-3 and TRBJ2-5): GAGVSQTPSNKVTEKGKYVELRCDPISGHTALYWYRQSLGQGPEFLIYFQGTGAADDSGLPNDRFFAVRPEGSVSTLKIQRTERGDSAVYLCASSLSSEETQYFGPGTRLLVL.

CDR3 sequence reads: CASSLLGTSGSSYEQYF. CDR3 in DNA: TGTGCCAGCAGTTTACTCGGGACTAGCGGGAGTAGCTACGAGCAGTACTTC. This chain joins TRBV27 and TRBJ2-7, with TRBD2 matching 14 bases. Germline V gene lookup returns CDR1 MNHEY and CDR2 SMNVEV (reference sequence). The CDR3 is made up of 17 amino acids. V gave up 2 bases and J gave up 3 bases; unmatched junction bases: 6.

This chain uses TRBV9 with TRBJ2-6; 10 nucleotides align to TRBD2. Trimming removed 5 bases from V and 2 bases from J; junction bases left unmatched: 22. CDR1 is SGDLS, CDR2 YYNGEE, per germline. The CDR3 has 22 amino acids. In DNA, the CDR3 is TGTGCCAGCAGAACCCCTCCGGCTAGCGGGAGCAGCAGAGGCCCTGGGGCCAACGTCCTGACTTTC. Amino acids: CASRTPPASGSSRGPGANVLTF.

The chain joins TRBV7-3 to TRBJ2-1; weak D call: TRBD2 (5 bases). Deletions cut 3 bases from V and 4 bases from J, with 7 bases between. The CDR3 has 13 amino acids. Germline lookup yields CDR1 SGHTA and CDR2 FQGTGA. The CDR3 DNA is TGTGCCAGCAGCTTTGGACTTTACAATGAGCAGTTCTTC. Translating it yields CASSFGLYNEQFF.

The chain joins TRBV5-1 to TRBJ2-3; TRBD2 might be the D (5 bases). V was pared by 3 bases and J by 0 bases, with 11 bases between. Looked up from germline, CDR1 is SGHRS and CDR2 is YFSETQ. The CDR3 has 15 residues. In DNA form, the CDR3 reads TGCGCCAGCAGCTGGAGCGGATATAGCACAGATACGCAGTATTTT. Its translation is CASSWSGYSTDTQYF. Together with reference TRBV5-1 and TRBJ2-3, the CDR3 gives the full variable domain: KAGVTQTPRYLIKTRGQQVTLSCSPISGHRSVSWYQQTPGQGLQFLFEYFSETQRNKGNFPGRFSGRQFSNSRSEMNVSTLELGDSALYLCASSWSGYSTDTQYFGPGTRLTVL.

V usage is TRBV6-1 and J usage is TRBJ2-3, with 12 bases matching TRBD2. Trimming cost V 5 bases and J 3 bases; bases outside gene matches: 3. The length of the CDR3 is 15 residues. Germline assignment: CDR1 MNHNS and CDR2 SASEGT. CDR3 loop: CASSRLAGDTDTQYF. CDR3 in DNA: TGTGCCAGCAGTAGACTAGCGGGAGATACAGATACGCAGTATTTT.

V and J are TRBV7-9 and TRBJ1-6; D is undetermined. V was shortened by 3 bases and J by 10 bases, with 7 bases between the two germline ends. The CDR3 extends over 12 amino acids. The germline V gene encodes CDR1 SEHNR and CDR2 FQNEAQ (reference sequence). This CDR3 is CASSFRESPLHF. The DNA of the CDR3 is TGTGCCAGCAGCTTTCGAGAATCACCCCTCCACTTT.

The J gene is TRBJ2-3, the V gene TRBV7-7; 9 bases are shared with TRBD2. The CDR3 runs 15 residues. CDR1 and CDR2 from the germline V gene are SSHAT and FNYEAQ (reference sequence). V trimming: 1 base; J trimming: 3 bases; junction bases outside the gene matches: 2. The CDR3 is CASSLGAGGTDTQYF. The CDR3 coding sequence is TGTGCCAGCAGCTTAGGAGCGGGGGGTACAGATACGCAGTATTTT.

The chain combines TRBV14 with TRBJ2-7, with D perhaps TRBD2 (6 bases). The V end lost 1 base, the J end lost 0 bases, and 7 bases lay between the germline ends. The CDR3 consists of 14 residues. CDR1 is SGHDN and CDR2 is FVKESK in the germline V gene. DNA of the CDR3: TGTGCCAGCAGCCAAGCGGGACTCTCCTACGAGCAGTACTTC. The encoded protein is CASSQAGLSYEQYF.

V usage is TRBV5-1 and J usage is TRBJ1-2; 7 nucleotides match TRBD1. V lost 4 bases, J lost 2 bases, and 5 bases stayed unmatched. The CDR3 runs 14 residues. In germline, CDR1 is SGHRS, CDR2 YFSETQ. The CDR3 DNA is TGCGCCAGCAGCCAGTCACAGGGGAACTATGGCTACACCTTC. It translates to CASSQSQGNYGYTF.

V usage is TRBV13 and J usage is TRBJ2-1; no clear D gene. The CDR3 consists of 13 residues. V lost 5 bases and J 4 bases, leaving 9 bases between the germline ends. Germline-derived CDR1 and CDR2 are PRHDT and FYEKMQ (reference sequence). CDR3 nucleotide sequence: TGTGCCAGCAGCCCTAGAGCGTACAATGAGCAGTTCTTC. Its protein is CASSPRAYNEQFF.

The V call is TRBV29-1, the J call TRBJ2-2; a possible D gene is TRBD1 (6 bases). V lost 5 bases, J lost 3 bases, and 10 bases lay in between. This CDR3 contains 13 residues. CDR1 and CDR2 from the germline V gene are SQVTM and ANQGSEA. The CDR3, as DNA: TGCAGCGTTCTCAGGGGTGACACCGGGGAGCTGTTTTTT. This translates into CSVLRGDTGELFF.

This clone showed up just once. V is TRBV11-2 and J is TRBJ1-2, with TRBD1 matching 8 bases. The CDR3 is made up of 16 amino acids. J gave up 4 bases and V 4 bases, and 11 bases lay outside the gene matches. The germline CDR1 and CDR2 sequences are SGHAT and FQNNGV. The CDR3 here is CASSSHWRTGSYGYTF. The DNA for the CDR3 is TGTGCCAGCAGCTCCCATTGGCGGACAGGGAGCTATGGCTACACCTTC.

This chain joins TRBV27 and TRBJ2-1, with D perhaps matching TRBD1 (5 bases). Trimming shortened V by 1 base and J by 7 bases, and 14 bases separated the two germline ends. Germline values: CDR1 MNHEY, CDR2 SMNVEV (reference sequence). The CDR3 sequence is 15 residues long. The CDR3 DNA sequence: TGTGCCAGCAGTTTATGGCAGGGCTATGGGAATGAGCAGTTCTTC. Its protein product is CASSLWQGYGNEQFF.